The sequence of this T cell receptor beta chain was determined in a study of OX40 agonist ivuxolimab in advanced cancers. About the study: Patient treatment consisted of intravenous ivuxolimab administration every 2 weeks at 0.01 to 10 mg/kg. Findings and limits, study-wide: The study observed clonal expansion of CD4+ and CD8+ blood T cells by week 6 at 0.1 to 3.0 mg/kg. CD4+ T cells averaged fewer expanded clones than CD8+ T cells. Expanded peripheral T cell antigen specificity was not determined.

The table lists this clone with a count of one. Antigen specificity is unknown. CDR3 length: 16 amino acids. J gave up 9 bases and V 4 bases, and 13 bases lay outside the gene matches. Germline CDR1 SGHRS, CDR2 YFSETQ. Produced via immunoSEQ multiplex PCR; TCRdb's table is partial and in-frame only. The sample holds about 77,000 clones, around nine tenths seen once. The source is an adult with an advanced solid tumor such as melanoma, head and neck, liver or kidney cancer. Sequenced here: CD4+ or CD8+ T cells sorted from blood, sampled in a trial of the OX40 agonist ivuxolimab. The chain uses TRBV5-1 and TRBJ2-1; 10 bases agree with TRBD1. The CDR3 DNA follows: TGCGCCAGCAGCCCACGACAGGGGGCCTTACAGGGTGAGCAGTTCTTC. It encodes CASSPRQGALQGEQFF.